The text below deals with one TCR beta chain. Its antigen is currently unknown. TCRdb's table, derived via immunoSEQ multiplex PCR, lists solely in-frame clones and lacks some. The profile covers 150,000 to 200,000 clones, with roughly 82% appearing a single time and around 6.7% taken by the ten largest. This sample was included in a study of cytomegalovirus exposure and HLA in healthy donors. The CDR3 has 13 amino acids. With 11 bases removed from V and 3 bases from J, the gap between germline ends came to 16 bases. From germline, CDR1 is MDHEN and CDR2 SYDVKM. Study-level results: The study designated 150 or so TCR beta chains cytomegalovirus-associated. Under in vitro conditions, a few CMV-associated chains were confirmed as specific for CMV antigens.

The sample was PBMCs. J is TRBJ2-5 and V is TRBV28; unclear D gene. The sequence came from a man between 18 and 29 years old in good health and CMV-seropositive. The CDR3 nucleotides read TGTGCCCACAACGCCGCAGATAAAGAGACCCAGTACTTC. Its protein product is CAHNAADKETQYF.